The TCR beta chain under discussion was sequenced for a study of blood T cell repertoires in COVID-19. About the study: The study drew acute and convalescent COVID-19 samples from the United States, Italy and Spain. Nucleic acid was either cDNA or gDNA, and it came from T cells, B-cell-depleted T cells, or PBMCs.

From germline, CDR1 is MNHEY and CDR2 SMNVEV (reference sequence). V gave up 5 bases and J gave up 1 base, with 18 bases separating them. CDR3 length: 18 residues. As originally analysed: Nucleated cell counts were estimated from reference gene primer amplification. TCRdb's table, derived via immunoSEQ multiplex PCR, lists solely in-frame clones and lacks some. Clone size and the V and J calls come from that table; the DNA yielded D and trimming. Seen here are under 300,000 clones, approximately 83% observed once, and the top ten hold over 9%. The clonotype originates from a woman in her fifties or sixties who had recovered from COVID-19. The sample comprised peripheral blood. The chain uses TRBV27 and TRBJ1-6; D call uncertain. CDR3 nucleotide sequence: TGTGCCAGCAGTCCCGTCACGGCCGGCGGGTCCTATAATTCACCCCTCCACTTT. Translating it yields CASSPVTAGGSYNSPLHF.